The entry that follows covers one T cell receptor beta chain sequence. This clonotype was observed a handful of times. What this receptor recognizes is not known. No base-level quality is on record; no much larger clone is a single base apart. The CDR3 runs 13 amino acids, cysteine and phenylalanine included. CDR3 DNA is the only sequence kept; it has 39 bases, read in frame from the first base. From a lookup of the germline V gene (reference sequence), CDR1 and CDR2 are SEHNR and FQNEAQ. The V and J ends are trimmed by 7 bases and 5 bases, leaving 14 bases between them. Using a constant-region primer and ProtoScript II reverse transcriptase, TCRbeta-specific cDNA was reverse-transcribed from approximately 0.5 ug total RNA. The TCRbeta libraries were prepared through three rounds of nested multiplex PCR following a slightly modified ARM-PCR procedure. Each of the first two PCR rounds ran for 9 to 11 cycles using multiplex TRBV1-TRBV30 forward primers together with a Cbeta reverse primer. Sample barcodes and Illumina adapters were attached in a final 25-cycle PCR using Deep VentR polymerase. Before sequencing, amplicons between 200 and 500 bp were purified from gel using a QIAquick gel extraction kit. The TCRbeta amplicons were sequenced with 250-bp paired-end reads on an Illumina HiSeq 2500. Turning to the authors' computational methods: Trimmomatic v0.33 was used to quality-trim the reads, and FLASH v1.2.11 was used to merge paired reads so that full CDR3 sequences could be recovered. V, D and J germline segments were assigned to the rearranged TCRbeta sequences by MiGEC v1.2.1b. Clonotype statistics and Shannon-Wiener diversity indices were computed with VDJtools v1.0.0. To cut down on sampling bias, every analysis after diversity analysis relied on just the 250 most abundant clonotypes from each sample. The public reads were run again by TCRdb, first through fastp at Q25 and then through MiXCR, and only productive beta chains were kept. A single entry per CDR3 protein holds the most common genes and DNA from its merged rows. TCRdb's processing, not the authors', yielded these V and J calls. The sample table contains a few hundred thousand distinct CDR3 sequences; only one count was recorded for around 50% of them. The ten top clones hold approximately 15% of the sample.

Blood RNA was extracted from unsorted whole blood with TRIzol reagent; germline DNA came from the DNeasy Blood & Tissue kit. At the time of sampling, the patients were treatment-naive and had chronic HBV infection. Approximately 4 milliliters of peripheral blood were collected into K2EDTA tubes before surgery. The data stem from a study of tumor-infiltrating lymphocytes in primary liver carcinoma (dated by TCRdb to about 2017). About the full investigation: Surgical resection was performed in China between 2015 and 2016 on about five patients with histopathologically diagnosed primary liver carcinoma. A total of 35 specimens from 5 patients, comprising 25 or so tumor regions, 5 adjacent noncancerous liver tissues and 5 peripheral blood samples, were covered by TCRbeta repertoire sequencing. Across five regions of each liver tumor, along with adjacent normal tissue and blood, the study brought together TCRbeta repertoire sequencing, expression microarrays and whole-exome sequencing. Reproducibility between technical replicate repertoires was high, with correlation coefficients above 0.98 and mean shared-clone rates around 0.88. The five patients had tumors of stage T1-T3 N0M0, with maximum diameters ranging from roughly 4.2 to 10 cm. Of the five patients (three men and two women, aged 30 to 69 years), four had hepatocellular carcinoma and one had combined HCC and intrahepatic cholangiocarcinoma. Samples yielded roughly 3.65 to 7.5 million productive TCRbeta reads; read depth did not differ significantly between tissue types. Results the study describes overall, beyond this receptor: A significantly larger repertoire fraction was made up by the top 250 clones in tumors than in blood (p = 0.039). Pairs of tumor regions showed greater repertoire overlap (mean roughly 35%) than tumor-adjacent pairs (roughly 17%) or tumor-blood pairs (about 15%), which is consistent with antigen-driven expansion. Because the samples were bulk and unsorted, CD4+ and CD8+ T cell repertoires could not be compared. Only a few patients were included in the study, and the authors note that the findings should be validated in a larger study. Only the TCR beta chain was sequenced, so true repertoire diversity is likely underestimated because unpaired alpha chains were not captured.

The sample was peripheral blood. The V and J segments used are TRBV7-9 and TRBJ2-5; the D gene may be TRBD1 or TRBD2, since each aligns over 6 bases. This clonotype was obtained from a woman in her 30s with primary liver carcinoma and hepatitis B virus infection. CDR3 protein: CASTIGGLETQYF. The nucleotides read TGTGCCAGCACAATCGGGGGCCTGGAGACCCAGTACTTC.